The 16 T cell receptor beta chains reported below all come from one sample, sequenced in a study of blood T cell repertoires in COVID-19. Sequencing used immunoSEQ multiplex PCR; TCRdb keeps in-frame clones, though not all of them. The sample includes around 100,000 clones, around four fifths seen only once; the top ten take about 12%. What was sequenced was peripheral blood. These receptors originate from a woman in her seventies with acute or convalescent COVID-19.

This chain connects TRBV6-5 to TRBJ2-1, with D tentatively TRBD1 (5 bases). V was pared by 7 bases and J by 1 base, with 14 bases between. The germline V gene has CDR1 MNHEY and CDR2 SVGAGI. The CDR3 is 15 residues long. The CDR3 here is CASTVSQGSYNEQFF. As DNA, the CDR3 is TGTGCCAGCACCGTATCTCAGGGTTCCTACAATGAGCAGTTCTTC.

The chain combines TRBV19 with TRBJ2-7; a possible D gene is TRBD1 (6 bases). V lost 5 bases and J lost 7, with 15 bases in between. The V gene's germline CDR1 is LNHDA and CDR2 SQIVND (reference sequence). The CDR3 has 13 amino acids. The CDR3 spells CASSRRGLGEQYF. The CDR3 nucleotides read TGTGCCAGTAGTCGCAGGGGATTAGGGGAGCAGTACTTC.

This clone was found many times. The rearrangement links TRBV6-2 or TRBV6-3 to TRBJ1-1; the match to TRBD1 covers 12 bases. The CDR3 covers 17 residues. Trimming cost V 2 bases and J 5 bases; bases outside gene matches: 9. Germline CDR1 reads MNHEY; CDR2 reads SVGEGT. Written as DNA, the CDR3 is TGTGCCAGCAGTTACCCTCGGGACAGGGGGCCGAGGACTGAAGCTTTCTTT. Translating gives CASSYPRDRGPRTEAFF.

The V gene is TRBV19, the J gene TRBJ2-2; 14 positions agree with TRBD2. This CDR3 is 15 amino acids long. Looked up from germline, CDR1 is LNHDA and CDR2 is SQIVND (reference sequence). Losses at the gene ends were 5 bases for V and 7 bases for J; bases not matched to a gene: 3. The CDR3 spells CASSGGLAGGGELFF. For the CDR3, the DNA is TGTGCCAGTAGTGGCGGACTAGCGGGGGGCGGGGAGCTGTTTTTT.

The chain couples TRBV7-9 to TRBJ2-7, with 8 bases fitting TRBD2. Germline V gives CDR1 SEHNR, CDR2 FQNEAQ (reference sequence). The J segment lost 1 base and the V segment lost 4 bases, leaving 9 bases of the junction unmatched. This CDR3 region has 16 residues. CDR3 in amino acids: CASSSTGGGGSYEQYF. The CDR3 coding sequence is TGTGCCAGCAGCTCGACCGGTGGCGGGGGGTCCTACGAGCAGTACTTC.

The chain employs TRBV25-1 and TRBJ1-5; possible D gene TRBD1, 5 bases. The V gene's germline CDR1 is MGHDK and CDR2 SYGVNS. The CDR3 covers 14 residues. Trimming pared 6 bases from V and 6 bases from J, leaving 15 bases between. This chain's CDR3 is CASRSGGSGQPQHF. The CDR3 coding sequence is TGTGCCAGCAGGAGCGGGGGGTCAGGTCAGCCCCAGCATTTT.

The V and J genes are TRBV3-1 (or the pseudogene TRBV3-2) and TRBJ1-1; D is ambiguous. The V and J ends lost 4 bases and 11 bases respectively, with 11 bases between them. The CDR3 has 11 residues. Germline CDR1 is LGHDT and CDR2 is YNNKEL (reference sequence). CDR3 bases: TGTGCCAGCAGCCTGGGCGGGGAGGCTTTCTTT. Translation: CASSLGGEAFF.

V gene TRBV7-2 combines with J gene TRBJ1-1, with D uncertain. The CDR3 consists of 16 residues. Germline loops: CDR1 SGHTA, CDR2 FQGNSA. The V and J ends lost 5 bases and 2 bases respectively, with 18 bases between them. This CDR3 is CASSPSINGGNTEAFF. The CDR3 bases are TGTGCCAGCAGCCCGTCAATAAATGGAGGAAACACTGAAGCTTTCTTT.

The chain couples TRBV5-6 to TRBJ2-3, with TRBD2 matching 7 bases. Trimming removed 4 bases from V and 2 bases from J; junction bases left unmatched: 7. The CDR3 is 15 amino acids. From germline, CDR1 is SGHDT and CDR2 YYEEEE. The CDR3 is CASSPQAGYTDTQYF. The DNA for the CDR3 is TGTGCCAGCAGCCCCCAAGCGGGGTACACAGATACGCAGTATTTT.

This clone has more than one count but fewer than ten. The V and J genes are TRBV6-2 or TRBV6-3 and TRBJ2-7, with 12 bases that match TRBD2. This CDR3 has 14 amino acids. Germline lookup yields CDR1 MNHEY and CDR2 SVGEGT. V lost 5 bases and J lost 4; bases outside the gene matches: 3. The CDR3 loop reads CASSKTSGGYEQYV. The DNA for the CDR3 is TGTGCCAGCAGTAAGACTAGCGGGGGTTACGAGCAGTACGTC.

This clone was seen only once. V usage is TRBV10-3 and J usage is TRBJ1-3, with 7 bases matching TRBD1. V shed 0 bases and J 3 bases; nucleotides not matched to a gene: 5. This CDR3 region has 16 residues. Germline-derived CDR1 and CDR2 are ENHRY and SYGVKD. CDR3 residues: CAISESPTGVGNTIYF. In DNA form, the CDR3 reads TGTGCCATCAGTGAGTCTCCTACAGGGGTTGGAAACACCATATATTTT.

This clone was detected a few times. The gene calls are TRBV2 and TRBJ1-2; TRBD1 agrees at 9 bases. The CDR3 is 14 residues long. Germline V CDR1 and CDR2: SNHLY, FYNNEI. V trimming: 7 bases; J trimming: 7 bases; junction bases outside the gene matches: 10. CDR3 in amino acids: CASILLQGAGGYTF. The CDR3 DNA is TGTGCCAGCATTCTCCTACAGGGGGCTGGTGGCTACACCTTC.

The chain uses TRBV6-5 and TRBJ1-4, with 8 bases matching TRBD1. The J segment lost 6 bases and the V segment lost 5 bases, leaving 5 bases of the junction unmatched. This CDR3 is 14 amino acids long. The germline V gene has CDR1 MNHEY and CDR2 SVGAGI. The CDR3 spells CASSNRGGYEKLFF. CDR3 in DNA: TGTGCCAGCAGTAACAGGGGGGGTTATGAAAAACTGTTTTTT.

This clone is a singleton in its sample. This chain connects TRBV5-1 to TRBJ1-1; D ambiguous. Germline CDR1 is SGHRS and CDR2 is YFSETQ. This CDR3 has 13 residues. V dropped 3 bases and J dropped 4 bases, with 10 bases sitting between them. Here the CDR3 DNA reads TGCGCCAGCAGCTCAGCCCCGGGCACTGAAGCTTTCTTT. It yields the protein CASSSAPGTEAFF.

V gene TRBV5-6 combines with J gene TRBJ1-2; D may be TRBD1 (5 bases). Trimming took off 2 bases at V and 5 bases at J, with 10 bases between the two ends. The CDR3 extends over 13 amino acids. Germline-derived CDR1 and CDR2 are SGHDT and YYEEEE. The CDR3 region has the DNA TGTGCCAGCAGCTTAGTATCAGGGTATGGCTACACCTTC. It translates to CASSLVSGYGYTF.

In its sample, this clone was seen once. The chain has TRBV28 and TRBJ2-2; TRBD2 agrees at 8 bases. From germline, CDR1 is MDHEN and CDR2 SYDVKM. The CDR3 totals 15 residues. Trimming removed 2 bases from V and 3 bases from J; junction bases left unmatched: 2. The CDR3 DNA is TGTGCCAGCAGTTTAGCGGGGGGCCACACCGGGGAGCTGTTTTTT. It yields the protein CASSLAGGHTGELFF. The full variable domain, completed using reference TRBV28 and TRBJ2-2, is DVKVTQSSRYLVKRTGEKVFLECVQDMDHENMFWYRQDPGLGLRLIYFSYDVKMKEKGDIPEGYSVSREKKERFSLILESASTNQTSMYLCASSLAGGHTGELFFGEGSRLTVL.